This is a list of T cell receptor beta chains from one sample in a study of T cells expressing NK-cell markers. Following a re-call of the 5' RACE reads, TCRdb has one entry per CDR3 protein and lacks DNA. Listed are 350,000 to 450,000 distinct CDR3 sequences; over 4% falls within the top ten. The sequenced sample was blood T cells: a sorted CD56 or NKG2C T cell subset, CD4+ or CD8+ T cells, or bulk PBMC T cells (not recorded which). These receptors were obtained from a man aged 18-70 years in good health. Both conserved end residues are part of each CDR3.

CDR3	J	V
CSARAGTSTDTQYF	TRBJ2-3	TRBV20-1
CASRPAAAANTEAFF	TRBJ1-1	TRBV12-3/TRBV12-4
CASAGGGVTDTQYF	TRBJ2-3	TRBV28
CSARDRVTAFF	TRBJ1-1	TRBV20-1
CSARASGPPDTQYF	TRBJ2-3	TRBV20-1
CASSLAGVNIQYF	TRBJ2-4	TRBV5-4
CSARDRPASSVEQFF	TRBJ2-1	TRBV20-1
CASSAISGGGEQYF	TRBJ2-7	TRBV5-5
CSAREGLADTDTQYF	TRBJ2-3	TRBV20-1
CASSFISLVQGKTQYF	TRBJ2-5	TRBV5-6
CASSEVIMYTGELFF	TRBJ2-2	TRBV2
CASTADRPRKNTGELFF	TRBJ2-2	TRBV5-1
CASSPPGAGRQETQYF	TRBJ2-5	TRBV7-8
CATSDFPGSEETQYF	TRBJ2-5	TRBV24-1
CASSPGRFAYNEQFF	TRBJ2-1	TRBV28